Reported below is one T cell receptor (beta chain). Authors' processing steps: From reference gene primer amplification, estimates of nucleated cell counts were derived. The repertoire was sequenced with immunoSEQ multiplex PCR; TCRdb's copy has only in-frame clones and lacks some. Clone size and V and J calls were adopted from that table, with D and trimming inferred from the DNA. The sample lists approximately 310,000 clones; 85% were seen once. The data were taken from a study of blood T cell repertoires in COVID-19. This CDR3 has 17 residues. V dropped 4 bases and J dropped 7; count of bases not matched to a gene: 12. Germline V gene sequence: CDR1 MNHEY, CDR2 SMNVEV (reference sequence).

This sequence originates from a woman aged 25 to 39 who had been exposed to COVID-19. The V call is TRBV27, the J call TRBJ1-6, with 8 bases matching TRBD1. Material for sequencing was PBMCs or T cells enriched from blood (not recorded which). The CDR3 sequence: CASSSPGKTGANSPLHF. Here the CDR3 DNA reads TGTGCCAGCAGTTCCCCAGGGAAGACAGGGGCGAATTCACCCCTCCACTTT.